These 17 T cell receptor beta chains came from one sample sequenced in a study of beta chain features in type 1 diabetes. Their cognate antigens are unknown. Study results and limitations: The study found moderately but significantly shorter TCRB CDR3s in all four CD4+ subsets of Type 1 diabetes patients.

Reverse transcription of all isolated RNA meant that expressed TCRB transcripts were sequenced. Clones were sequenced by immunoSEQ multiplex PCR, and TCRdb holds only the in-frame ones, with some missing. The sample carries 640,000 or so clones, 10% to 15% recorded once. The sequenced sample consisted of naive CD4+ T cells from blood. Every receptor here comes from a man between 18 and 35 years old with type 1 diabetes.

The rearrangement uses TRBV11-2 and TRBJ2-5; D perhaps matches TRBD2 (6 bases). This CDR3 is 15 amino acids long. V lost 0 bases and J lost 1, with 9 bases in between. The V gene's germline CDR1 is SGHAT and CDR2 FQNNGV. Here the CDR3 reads CASSLDHSGQETQYF. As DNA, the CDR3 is TGTGCCAGCAGCTTAGATCATAGCGGCCAAGAGACCCAGTACTTC.

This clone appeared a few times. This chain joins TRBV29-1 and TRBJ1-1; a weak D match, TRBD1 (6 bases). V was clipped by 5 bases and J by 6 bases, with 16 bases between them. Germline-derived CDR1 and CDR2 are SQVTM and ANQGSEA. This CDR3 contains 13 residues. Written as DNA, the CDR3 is TGCAGCGTTTCAGGGGAACCCGGGGCTGAAGCTTTCTTT. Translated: CSVSGEPGAEAFF.

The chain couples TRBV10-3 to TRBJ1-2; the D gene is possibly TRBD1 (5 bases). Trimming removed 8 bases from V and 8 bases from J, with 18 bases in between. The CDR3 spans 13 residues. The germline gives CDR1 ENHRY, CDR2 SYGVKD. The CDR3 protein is CAIHLGREFGYTF. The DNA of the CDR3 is TGTGCCATCCACCTGGGCAGGGAGTTCGGCTACACCTTC.

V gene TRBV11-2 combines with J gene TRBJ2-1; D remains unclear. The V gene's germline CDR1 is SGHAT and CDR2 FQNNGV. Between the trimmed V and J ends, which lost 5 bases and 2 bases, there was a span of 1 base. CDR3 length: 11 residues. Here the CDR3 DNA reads TGTGCCAGCAGCGCCTACAATGAGCAGTTCTTC. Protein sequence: CASSAYNEQFF.

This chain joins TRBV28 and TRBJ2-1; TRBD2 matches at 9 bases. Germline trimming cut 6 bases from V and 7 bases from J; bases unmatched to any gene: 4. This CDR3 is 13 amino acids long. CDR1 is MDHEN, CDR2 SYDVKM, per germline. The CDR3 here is CASRGTSRNEQFF. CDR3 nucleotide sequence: TGTGCCAGCAGGGGGACTAGCAGGAATGAGCAGTTCTTC.

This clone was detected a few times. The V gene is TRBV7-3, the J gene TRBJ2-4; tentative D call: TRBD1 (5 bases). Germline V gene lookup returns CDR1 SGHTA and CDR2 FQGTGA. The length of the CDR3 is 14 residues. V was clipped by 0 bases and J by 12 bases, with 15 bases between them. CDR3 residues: CASSLTWGDVPQYF. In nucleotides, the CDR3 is TGTGCCAGCAGCTTAACGTGGGGCGACGTTCCTCAGTACTTC.

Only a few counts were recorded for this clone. CDR3 coding DNA: TGTGCCAGCAGTGTGGCCTCTGGGGCCAACGTCCTGACTTTC. Its translation: CASSVASGANVLTF. The chain uses TRBV6-1 and TRBJ2-6, with D unresolved. Trimming pared 4 bases from V and 0 bases from J, leaving 4 bases between. This CDR3 is built from 14 residues. Germline assignment: CDR1 MNHNS and CDR2 SASEGT.

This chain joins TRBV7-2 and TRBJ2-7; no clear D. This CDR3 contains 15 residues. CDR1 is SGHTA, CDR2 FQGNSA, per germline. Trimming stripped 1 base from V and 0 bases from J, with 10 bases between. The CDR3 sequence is CASSLEGLYSYEQYF. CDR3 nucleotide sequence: TGTGCCAGCAGCTTAGAAGGTCTGTACTCCTACGAGCAGTACTTC.

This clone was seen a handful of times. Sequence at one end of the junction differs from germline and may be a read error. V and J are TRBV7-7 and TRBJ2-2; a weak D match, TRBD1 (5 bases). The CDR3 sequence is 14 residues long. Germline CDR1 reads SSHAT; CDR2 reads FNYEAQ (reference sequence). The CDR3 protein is CASSEAFQGGELFF. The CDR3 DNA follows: TGTGCTAGCAGCGAAGCCTTCCAGGGCGGGGAGCTGTTTTTT.

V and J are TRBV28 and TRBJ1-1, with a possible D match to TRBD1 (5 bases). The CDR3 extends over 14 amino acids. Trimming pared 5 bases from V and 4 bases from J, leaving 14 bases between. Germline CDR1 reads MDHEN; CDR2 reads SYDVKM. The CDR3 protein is CASSTGGEGTEAFF. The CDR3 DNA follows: TGTGCCAGCAGTACCGGAGGGGAAGGCACTGAAGCTTTCTTT.

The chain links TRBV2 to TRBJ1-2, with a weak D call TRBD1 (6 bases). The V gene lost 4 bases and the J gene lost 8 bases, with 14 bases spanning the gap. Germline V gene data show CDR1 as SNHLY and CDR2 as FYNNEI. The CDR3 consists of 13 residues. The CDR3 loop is CASSGEQGRGYTF. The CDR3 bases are TGTGCCAGCAGTGGGGAACAGGGCCGAGGCTACACCTTC.

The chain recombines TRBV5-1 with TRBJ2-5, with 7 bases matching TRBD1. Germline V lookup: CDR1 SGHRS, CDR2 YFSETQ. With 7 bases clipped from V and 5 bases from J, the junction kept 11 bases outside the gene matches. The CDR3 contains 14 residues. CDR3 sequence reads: CASSTGTVQETQYF. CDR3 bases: TGCGCCAGCTCGACGGGGACAGTCCAGGAGACCCAGTACTTC.

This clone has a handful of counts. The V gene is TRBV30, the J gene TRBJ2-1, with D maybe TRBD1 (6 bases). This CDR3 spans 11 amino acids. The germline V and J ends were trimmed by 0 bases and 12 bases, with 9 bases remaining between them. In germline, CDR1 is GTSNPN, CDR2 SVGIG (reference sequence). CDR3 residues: CAWSVQGVQFF. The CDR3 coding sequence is TGTGCCTGGAGTGTACAGGGAGTGCAGTTCTTC.

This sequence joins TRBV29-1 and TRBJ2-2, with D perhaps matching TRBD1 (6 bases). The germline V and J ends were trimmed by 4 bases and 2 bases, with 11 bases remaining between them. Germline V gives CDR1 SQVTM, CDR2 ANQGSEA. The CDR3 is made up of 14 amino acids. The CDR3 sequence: CSVAPGQNTGELFF. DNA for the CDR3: TGCAGCGTTGCCCCGGGACAAAACACCGGGGAGCTGTTTTTT.

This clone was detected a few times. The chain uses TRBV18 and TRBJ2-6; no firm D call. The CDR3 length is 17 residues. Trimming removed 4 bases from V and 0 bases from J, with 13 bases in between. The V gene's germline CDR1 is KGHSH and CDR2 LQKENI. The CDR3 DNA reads TGTGCCAGCTCACTAATAGGTCACCTCTCTGGGGCCAACGTCCTGACTTTC. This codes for CASSLIGHLSGANVLTF.

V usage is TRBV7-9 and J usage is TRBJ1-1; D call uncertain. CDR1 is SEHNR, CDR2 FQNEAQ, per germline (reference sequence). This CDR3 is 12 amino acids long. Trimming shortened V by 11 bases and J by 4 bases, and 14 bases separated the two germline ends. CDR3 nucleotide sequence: TGTGCCGCAAGGGATTTCGGCACTGAAGCTTTCTTT. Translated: CAARDFGTEAFF.

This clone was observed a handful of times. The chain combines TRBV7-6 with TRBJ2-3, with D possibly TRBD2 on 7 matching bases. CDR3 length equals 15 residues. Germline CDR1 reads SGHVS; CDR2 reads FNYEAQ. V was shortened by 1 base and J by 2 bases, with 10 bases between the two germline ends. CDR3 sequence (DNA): TGTGCCAGCAGCTTAGAGGGGGGGGCCACAGATACGCAGTATTTT. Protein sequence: CASSLEGGATDTQYF.